The rows below give T cell receptor beta chains drawn from one sample of a study of neurological immune-mediated disorders. TCRdb itself ran the 5' RACE reads through MiXCR, one entry per CDR3 protein. The table has some 70,000 distinct CDR3 sequences, 3% to 4% seen once. Specimen: PBMCs. These receptors were obtained from a man aged 40-50 years with multiple sclerosis. Both conserved end residues are part of each CDR3. A D gene is named only where the DNA matches it firmly. The size of a clone is reported for some rows only, either as once, few or many, or as a class for expanded clones.

16	TRBV5-1	TRBJ1-3	many	TRBD1	TGCGCCAGCAGCATCACCGGGACAGGGTTTGGAAACACCATATATTTT	CASSITGTGFGNTIYF
13	TRBV7-2	TRBJ2-7	many	TRBD1	TGTGCCAGCAGTCAGGGGGCCAGTACCGAGCAGTACTTC	CASSQGASTEQYF
16	TRBV5-6	TRBJ2-1	many	TRBD1	TGTGCCAGCAGCTTTCGGACAGGAAACTACTACAATGAGCAGTTCTTC	CASSFRTGNYYNEQFF
17	TRBV9	TRBJ1-3	many	.	TGTGCCAGCAGCGTAGAAGGAACTACCTACTCTGGAAACACCATATATTTT	CASSVEGTTYSGNTIYF
16	TRBV6-6	TRBJ2-5	many	TRBD2	TGTGCCAGCAGTTACTCGCCGGTAGCGGGAGATGAGACCCAGTACTTC	CASSYSPVAGDETQYF
15	TRBV18	TRBJ2-4	many	TRBD1	TGTGCCAGCTCGCCAGGGGGAATGGGCAAAAACATTCAGTACTTC	CASSPGGMGKNIQYF
13	TRBV5-6	TRBJ2-1	many	.	TGTGCCAGCAGTCGGACTACATACAATGAGCAGTTCTTC	CASSRTTYNEQFF
16	TRBV5-1	TRBJ2-2	many	TRBD1	TGCGCCAGCAGCTCTCGGACAGGGGCGAACACCGGGGAGCTGTTTTTT	CASSSRTGANTGELFF
17	TRBV4-2	TRBJ1-4	many	.	TGTGCCAGCAGCCAAGATGGAGGCCTCACCCGAAATGAAAAACTGTTTTTT	CASSQDGGLTRNEKLFF
14	TRBV7-9	TRBJ2-7	many	.	TGTGCCAGCAGCTTAATGGGGCCGGACTACGAGCAGTACTTC	CASSLMGPDYEQYF
15	TRBV5-1	TRBJ2-5	many	TRBD2	TGCGCCAGCAGCTCTTCTACTAGCGCCCAAGAGACCCAGTACTTC	CASSSSTSAQETQYF
15	TRBV12-3/TRBV12-4	TRBJ2-7	many	TRBD2	TGTGCCAGCAGTTACCCCCAAGCGGGGAAATACGAGCAGTACTTC	CASSYPQAGKYEQYF
13	TRBV29-1	TRBJ1-5	many	.	TGCAGCGTTGAGGATACGGTTGGGAAGCCCCAGCATTTT	CSVEDTVGKPQHF
16	TRBV20-1	TRBJ2-1	many	TRBD2	TGCAGTGCTAGAGTGGCTAGCGGGTACTATGACGATGAGCAGTTCTTC	CSARVASGYYDDEQFF
14	TRBV20-1	TRBJ2-2	many	.	TGCAGTGCTAGTTTTCCAGGGAGAACCGGGGAGCTGTTTTTT	CSASFPGRTGELFF
14	TRBV5-1	TRBJ1-1	medium-sized	.	TGCGCCAGCAGCCCCAGCCAGAGTGAGTGGGGAGCTTTCTTT	CASSPSQSEWGAFF
16	TRBV9	TRBJ2-2	many	TRBD1	TGTGCCAGCAGCGTATTTCACAGGGGAAACACCGGGGAGCTGTTTTTT	CASSVFHRGNTGELFF
16	TRBV9	TRBJ1-3	many	TRBD1	TGTGCCAGCAGCGTAGGACAGGGCCACTCTGGAAACACCATATATTTT	CASSVGQGHSGNTIYF
14	TRBV5-6	TRBJ1-1	many	TRBD1	TGTGCCAGCAGCTTGGCGGCAGGGGGAACTGAAGCTTTCTTT	CASSLAAGGTEAFF
15	TRBV5-1	TRBJ1-2	many	.	TGCGCCAGCAGCTTGGAACCGCAGATTAACTATGGCTACACCTTC	CASSLEPQINYGYTF
16	TRBV5-6	TRBJ2-3	many	.	TGTGCCAGCAGCTACTCCGGACACAAATGGAGGGATACGCAGTATTTT	CASSYSGHKWRDTQYF
14	TRBV6-2/TRBV6-3	TRBJ1-1	.	.	TGTGCCAGCAACCACTTTGGGGGAGGGACTGAAGCTTTCTTT	CASNHFGGGTEAFF
15	TRBV5-1	TRBJ2-5	many	.	TGCGCCAGCAGGAACACGGGAGAAGGTCAAGAGACCCAGTACTTC	CASRNTGEGQETQYF
16	TRBV5-1	TRBJ2-1	many	.	TGCGCCAGCAGCGGCACGGGGCGGGGGCTCTACAATGAGCAGTTCTTC	CASSGTGRGLYNEQFF
13	TRBV7-8	TRBJ2-1	many	.	TGTGCCAGCAGCCCATACAGGGACAATGAGCAGTTCTTC	CASSPYRDNEQFF
13	TRBV5-8	TRBJ1-6	many	.	TGTGCCAGCAGCTTGTCGGGTAATTCACCCCTCCACTTT	CASSLSGNSPLHF
17	TRBV5-6	TRBJ2-7	many	.	TGTGCCAGCAGCTTGTACCGGACATCCCTTATCTCCTACGAGCAGTACTTC	CASSLYRTSLISYEQYF
17	TRBV7-9	TRBJ2-7	many	TRBD1	TGTGCCAGCAGCCCCCGCTCGGACAGGGCGCCTTCCTACGAGCAGTACTTC	CASSPRSDRAPSYEQYF
13	TRBV6-5	TRBJ1-1	many	.	TGTGCCAGCAGTTACTCAGAGGGGACTGAAGCTTTCTTT	CASSYSEGTEAFF
15	TRBV20-1	TRBJ2-3	many	TRBD1	TGCAGTGCTAGACTTCCAGGGGACGTATCAGGGGGGCAGTATTTT	CSARLPGDVSGGQYF
15	TRBV20-1	TRBJ2-3	many	.	TGCAGTGCTAGAGGGAGGGGATCGAGGACAGATACGCAGTATTTT	CSARGRGSRTDTQYF
16	TRBV5-1	TRBJ2-2	many	TRBD2	TGCGCCAGCAGCCCGACTAGCGGGGGGAACACCGGGGAGCTGTTTTTT	CASSPTSGGNTGELFF
10	TRBV2	TRBJ1-5	many	.	TGTGCCAGCAGTGGAACCCTCCAGCATTTT	CASSGTLQHF
15	TRBV9	TRBJ1-5	many	.	TGTGCCAGCAGCGTGAGACCACAGGGTCTTCAGCCCCAGCATTTT	CASSVRPQGLQPQHF
16	TRBV6-5	TRBJ1-5	.	TRBD1	TGTGCCAGCAGCCGGACAGGGGGCGAGGGCAATCAGCCCCAGCATTTT	CASSRTGGEGNQPQHF
13	TRBV5-1	TRBJ2-7	many	.	TGCGCCAGCAGCTCCAGGGGCAGGTACGAGCAGTACTTC	CASSSRGRYEQYF
14	TRBV7-9	TRBJ1-2	many	.	TGTGCCAGTCAGGGGCCGGCCACTAACTATGGCTACACCTTC	CASQGPATNYGYTF
15	TRBV20-1	TRBJ2-3	many	TRBD2	TGCAGTGCTAGGTTGGCTAGCGGGAGGGTTGATACGCAGTATTTT	CSARLASGRVDTQYF
15	TRBV12-3/TRBV12-4	TRBJ2-1	many	TRBD2	TGTGCCAGCAGCAGGACTAGCGGGGGCTACAATGAGCAGTTCTTC	CASSRTSGGYNEQFF
15	TRBV5-1	TRBJ2-3	many	.	TGCGCCAGCAGCTTGGCGCCCCTTAGCACAGATACGCAGTATTTT	CASSLAPLSTDTQYF
15	TRBV12-3/TRBV12-4	TRBJ2-3	many	TRBD1	TGTGCCAGCAGTTCCTGGGACAGCAGCACAGATACGCAGTATTTT	CASSSWDSSTDTQYF
16	TRBV7-9	TRBJ2-7	many	TRBD1	TGTGCCAGCAGCTCAGCTGAGGCGCGCCCCAGGGGGGAGCAGTACTTC	CASSSAEARPRGEQYF
14	TRBV9	TRBJ1-1	many	.	TGTGCCAGCAGCGTAGAATCCGGGGGCACTGAAGCTTTCTTT	CASSVESGGTEAFF